The clone carrying this TCR beta chain was recorded once. The antigen is unknown. This sample is part of a study of graft-versus-host responses after intestinal transplantation. As for the study in general: Among the recipients, transplants were multivisceral, liver-intestinal, or isolated intestinal.

Overall study findings and caveats: Researchers found GvH clones in recipient marrow, and some showed up first in ileum or blood. Early HvG declines after transplant were associated with peak circulating GvH clone levels.

Profiled with immunoSEQ multiplex PCR; TCRdb holds only in-frame clones, not every one. The profile shows more than 75,000 clones, 91% of them singletons. The source is a human donor who was the organ donor for an intestinal transplant. Sequences were derived from unstimulated CD4+ T cells sorted from spleen or lymph node cells, sampled before transplant.

CDR3 nucleotide sequence: TGTGCCAGCAGCTCTTACAGGGGCAGCTCCTACGAGCAGTACTTC. Protein sequence: CASSSYRGSSYEQYF. The rearrangement links TRBV7-2 to TRBJ2-7; 7 nucleotides line up with TRBD1. Per germline, CDR1 SGHTA and CDR2 FQGNSA. The CDR3 is 15 residues long. Losses at the gene ends were 4 bases for V and 0 bases for J; bases not matched to a gene: 6.